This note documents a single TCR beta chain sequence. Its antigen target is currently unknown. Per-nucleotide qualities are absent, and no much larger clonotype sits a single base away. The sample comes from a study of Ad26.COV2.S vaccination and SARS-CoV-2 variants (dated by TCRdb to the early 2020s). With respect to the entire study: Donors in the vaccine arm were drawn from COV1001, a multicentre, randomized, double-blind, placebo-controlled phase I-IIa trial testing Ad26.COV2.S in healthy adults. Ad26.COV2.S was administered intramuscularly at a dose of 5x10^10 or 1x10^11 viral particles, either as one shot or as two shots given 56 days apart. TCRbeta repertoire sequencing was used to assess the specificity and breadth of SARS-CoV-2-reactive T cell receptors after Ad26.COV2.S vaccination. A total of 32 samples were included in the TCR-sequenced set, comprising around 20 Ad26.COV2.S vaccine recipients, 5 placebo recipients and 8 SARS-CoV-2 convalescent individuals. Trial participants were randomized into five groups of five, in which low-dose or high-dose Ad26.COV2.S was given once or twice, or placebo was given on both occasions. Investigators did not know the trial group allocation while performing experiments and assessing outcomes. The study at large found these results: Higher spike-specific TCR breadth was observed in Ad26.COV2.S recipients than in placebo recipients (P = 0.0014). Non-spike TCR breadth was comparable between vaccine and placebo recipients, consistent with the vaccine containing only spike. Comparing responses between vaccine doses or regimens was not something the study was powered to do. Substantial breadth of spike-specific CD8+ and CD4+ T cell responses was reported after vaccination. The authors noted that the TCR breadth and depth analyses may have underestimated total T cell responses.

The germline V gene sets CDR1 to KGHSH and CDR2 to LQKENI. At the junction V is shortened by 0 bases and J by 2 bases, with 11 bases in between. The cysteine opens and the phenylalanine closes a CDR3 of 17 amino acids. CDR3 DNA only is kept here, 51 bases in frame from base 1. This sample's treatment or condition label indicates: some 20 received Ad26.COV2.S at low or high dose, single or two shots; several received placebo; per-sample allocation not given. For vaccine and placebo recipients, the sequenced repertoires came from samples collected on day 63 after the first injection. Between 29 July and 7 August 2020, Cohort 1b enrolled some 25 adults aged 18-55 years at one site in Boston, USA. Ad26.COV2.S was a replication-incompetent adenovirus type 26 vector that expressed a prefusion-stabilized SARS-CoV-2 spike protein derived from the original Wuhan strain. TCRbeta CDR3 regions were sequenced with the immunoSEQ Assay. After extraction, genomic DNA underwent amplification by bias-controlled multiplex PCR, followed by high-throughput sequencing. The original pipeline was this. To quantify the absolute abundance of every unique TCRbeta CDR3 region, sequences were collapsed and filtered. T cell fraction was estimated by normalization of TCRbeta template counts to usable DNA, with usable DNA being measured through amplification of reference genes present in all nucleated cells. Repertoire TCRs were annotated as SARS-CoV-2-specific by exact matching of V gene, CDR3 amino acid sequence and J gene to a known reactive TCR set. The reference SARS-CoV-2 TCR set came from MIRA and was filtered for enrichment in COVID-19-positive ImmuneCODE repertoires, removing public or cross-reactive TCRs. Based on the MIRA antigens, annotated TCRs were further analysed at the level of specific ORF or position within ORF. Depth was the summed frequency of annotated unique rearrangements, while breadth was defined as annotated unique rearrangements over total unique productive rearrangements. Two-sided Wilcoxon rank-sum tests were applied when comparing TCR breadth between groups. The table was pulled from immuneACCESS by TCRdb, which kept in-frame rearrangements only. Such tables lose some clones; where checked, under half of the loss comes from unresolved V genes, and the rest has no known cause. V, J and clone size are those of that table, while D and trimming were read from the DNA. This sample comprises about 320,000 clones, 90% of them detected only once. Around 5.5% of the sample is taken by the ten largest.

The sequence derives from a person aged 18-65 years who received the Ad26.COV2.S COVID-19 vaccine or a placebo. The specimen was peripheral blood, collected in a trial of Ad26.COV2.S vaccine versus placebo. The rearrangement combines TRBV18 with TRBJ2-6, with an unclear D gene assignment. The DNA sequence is TGTGCCAGCTCACCACCGGGCAGTAAGACTGGGGCCAACGTCCTGACTTTC. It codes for CASSPPGSKTGANVLTF. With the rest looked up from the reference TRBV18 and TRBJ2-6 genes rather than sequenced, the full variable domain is NAGVMQNPRHLVRRRGQEARLRCSPMKGHSHVYWYRQLPEEGLKFMVYLQKENIIDESGMPKERFSAEFPKEGPSILRIQQVVRGDSAAYFCASSPPGSKTGANVLTFGAGSRLTVL.